This entry describes one TCR beta chain. Its antigen is still unknown. Given a much more abundant clone one base away, this may be a read error. The source of the sample is a study of T cells in Graves' hyperthyroidism and ophthalmopathy. Under 3 months was the duration of disease in ophthalmopathy patients, who also had a Clinical Activity Score of at least 3 and a NOSPECS grade of at least 4. Each diagnosis drew on symptoms, thyroxine, TRAb, thyroid ultrasound and orbital computed tomography findings. Per the germline V gene, CDR1 is MNHEY and CDR2 is SVGEGT. Trimming pared 7 bases from V and 4 bases from J, leaving 28 bases between. This CDR3 has 18 residues. Study-level findings and limits: Blood also held most thyroid clonotypes expanded beyond 0.001.

The investigators amplified TCR beta CDR3 regions from RNA transcripts. The TCR CDR3 first-round RT-PCR relied on the HTBI primer set. TCRdb re-analysed the multiplex PCR reads in MiXCR, keeping a single row per CDR3 protein. The sample lists a few hundred thousand distinct CDR3 sequences, around 13% occurring once. The V gene is TRBV6-2 or TRBV6-3, the J gene TRBJ1-2; tentatively, D is TRBD1 (6 bases). This clonotype was obtained from a woman aged 30 to 39 with Graves' ophthalmopathy. The sequencing input was blood. The CDR3 loop is CASNEGVGGGRIFYGYTF. The DNA of the CDR3 is TGTGCCAGCAACGAAGGTGTTGGTGGGGGGCGCATTTTCTATGGCTACACCTTC.